Sequencing of this T cell receptor (beta chain) was carried out in a study of blood T cell repertoires in COVID-19 (TCRdb year 2020). Context from the whole study: Samples from collaborators originated in the United States, Italy and Spain and spanned both the acute and convalescent phases of COVID-19. The prospective study material was composed of cDNA or gDNA derived from T cells, B-cell-depleted T cells, or PBMCs. The dataset comprised deeply sampled blood TCRbeta repertoires from subjects exposed to, actively infected with, or recovered from COVID-19. The repertoires were made available in a free public database intended to serve as a resource for research on the immune response to SARS-CoV-2. The samples were drawn from the first 160 participants of the ongoing ImmuneRACE study and from 1,254 subjects provided by 6 global collaborators. The sample metadata nearly always contained a de-identified subject ID, COVID-19 status, age in years and sex. Where available, HLA class I and class II types were taken from metadata supplied by the sample provider and were not determined by assay-based typing.

The collaborating institutions used their own protocols to collect whole blood in K2EDTA tubes. For TCRbeta analysis, collaborator samples were shipped as frozen whole blood, as isolated PBMCs, or as DNA extracted from either sample type. The immunoSEQ Assay, a bias-controlled multiplex PCR, was used to amplify TCRbeta CDR3 regions from genomic DNA. For the original study's pipeline: Within the assay, amplification of reference gene primers was used to estimate how many nucleated cells each sample contained. To quantify the absolute abundance of each unique TCRbeta CDR3 rearrangement, sequence reads were collapsed and filtered. Productive Simpson clonality was computed per sample as the square root of Simpson's diversity index over productive rearrangements. The clones in this table, taken by TCRdb from immuneACCESS, are in-frame only. Not every clone is retained; where verified, under half of the shortfall comes from an unresolved V gene, and the cause of the rest is unknown. The V and J calls and clone size were taken over from that table, and D and trimming were inferred from the DNA. The sample contains about 61,000 clones, 80% to 90% of them found a single time. The ten largest account for around 6.6% of the sample.

As to this clone: Which antigen it targets is not known. Base qualities were left out, and no much larger clone turns up one base away.

Results and caveats for the whole study, not just this receptor: Clinical and demographic metadata were provided uncurated, with the amount varying by source and participant.

Trimming accounts for 3 bases at V and 8 bases at J, while the number of junction bases matched to no gene is 8. The germline V gene (reference sequence) yields GTSNPN for CDR1 and SVGIG for CDR2. The CDR3 sequence holds 13 residues, the cysteine and phenylalanine included. Just CDR3 DNA is preserved here, 39 bases in frame from base 1. The sequence is built from TRBV30 and TRBJ1-2, with 8 bases matching TRBD1. This sequence was found in a man aged 55 to 70 with acute or convalescent COVID-19. The sequenced sample was peripheral blood. The CDR3 reads as follows: CAWRETGDAGYTF. The DNA reads as follows: TGTGCCTGGAGAGAGACAGGGGACGCAGGCTACACCTTC. With the portions outside the CDR3 filled from the reference TRBV30 and TRBJ1-2 genes, the complete variable region becomes SQTIHQWPATLVQPVGSPLSLECTVEGTSNPNLYWYRQAAGRGLQLLFYSVGIGQISSEVPQNLSASRPQDRQFILSSKKLLLSDSGFYLCAWRETGDAGYTFGSGTRLTVV.